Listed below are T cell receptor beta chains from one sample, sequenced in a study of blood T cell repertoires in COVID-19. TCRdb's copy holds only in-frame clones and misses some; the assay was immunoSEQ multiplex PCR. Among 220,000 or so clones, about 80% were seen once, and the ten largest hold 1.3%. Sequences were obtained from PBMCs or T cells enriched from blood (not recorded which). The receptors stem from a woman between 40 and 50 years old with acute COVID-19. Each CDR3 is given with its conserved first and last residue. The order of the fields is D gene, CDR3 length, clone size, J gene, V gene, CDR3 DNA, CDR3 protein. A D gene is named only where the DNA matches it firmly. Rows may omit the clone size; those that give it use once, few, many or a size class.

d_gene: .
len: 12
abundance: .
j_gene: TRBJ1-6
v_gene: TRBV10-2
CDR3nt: TGCGCCAGCAGAGACAGTAAATCACCCCTCCACTTT
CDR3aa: CASRDSKSPLHF

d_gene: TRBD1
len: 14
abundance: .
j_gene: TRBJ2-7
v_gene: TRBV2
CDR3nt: TGTGCCAGCAGTGGACAGGGGACACTCTACGAGCAGTACTTC
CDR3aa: CASSGQGTLYEQYF

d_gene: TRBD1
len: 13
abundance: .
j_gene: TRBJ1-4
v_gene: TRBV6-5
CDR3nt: TGTGCCAGCAGCTTTTCGACAGGGAGTAAACTGTTTTTT
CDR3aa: CASSFSTGSKLFF

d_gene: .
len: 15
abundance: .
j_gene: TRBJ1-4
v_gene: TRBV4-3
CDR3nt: TGCGCCAGCAGCGCGAACCGGGGGACTAACGAAAAACTGTTTTTT
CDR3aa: CASSANRGTNEKLFF

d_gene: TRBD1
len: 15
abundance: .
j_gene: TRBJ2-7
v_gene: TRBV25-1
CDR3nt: TGTGCCAGCAGTGACCCAAGGGGACAGGGGGGAGAGCAGTACTTC
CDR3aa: CASSDPRGQGGEQYF

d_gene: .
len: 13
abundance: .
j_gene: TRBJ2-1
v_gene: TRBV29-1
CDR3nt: TGCAGCGTTGTCTCTAGCTCCTACAATGAGCAGTTCTTC
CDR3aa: CSVVSSSYNEQFF

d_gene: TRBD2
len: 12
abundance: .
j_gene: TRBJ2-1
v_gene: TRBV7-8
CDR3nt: TGTGCCAGCAGCTTACGGGACTACAAGCAGTTCTTC
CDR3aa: CASSLRDYKQFF

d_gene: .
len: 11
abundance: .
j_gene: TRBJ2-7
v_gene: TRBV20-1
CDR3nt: TGCAGTGCCAAAGGGGCCTACGAGCAGTACTTC
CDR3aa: CSAKGAYEQYF

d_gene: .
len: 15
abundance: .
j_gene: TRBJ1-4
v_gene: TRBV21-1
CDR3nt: TGTGCCAGCAGCAAAATAGCCAGGGGGCATGAAAAACTGTTTTTT
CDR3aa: CASSKIARGHEKLFF

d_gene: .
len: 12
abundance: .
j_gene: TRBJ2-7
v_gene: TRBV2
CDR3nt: TGTGCCAGCAGTGAACAGGCCTACGAGCAGTACTTC
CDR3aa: CASSEQAYEQYF

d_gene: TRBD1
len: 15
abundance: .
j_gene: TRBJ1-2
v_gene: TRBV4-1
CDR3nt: TGCGCCAGCAGCCCTACCGGGACAGAGAACTATGGCTACACCTTC
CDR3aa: CASSPTGTENYGYTF

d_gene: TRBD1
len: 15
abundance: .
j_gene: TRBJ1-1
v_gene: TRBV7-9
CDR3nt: TGTGCCAGCAGCCTGGGAGGACAGGGGGCTACTGAAGCTTTCTTT
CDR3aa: CASSLGGQGATEAFF

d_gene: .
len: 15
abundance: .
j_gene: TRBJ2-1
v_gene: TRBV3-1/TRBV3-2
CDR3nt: TGTGCCAGCAGCCAAGTCTTCGCGGGGACGGGTGAGCAGTTCTTC
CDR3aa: CASSQVFAGTGEQFF

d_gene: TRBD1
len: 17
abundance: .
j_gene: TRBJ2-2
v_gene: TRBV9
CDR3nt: TGTGCCAGCAGCGTTGAGAGGGGGCGCGTCGACACCGGGGAGCTGTTTTTT
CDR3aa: CASSVERGRVDTGELFF

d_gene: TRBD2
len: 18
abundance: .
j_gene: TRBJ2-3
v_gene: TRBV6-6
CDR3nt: TGTGCCAGCAGTCCCTGGCTAGCGGGGGGGCGGAGCACAGATACGCAGTATTTT
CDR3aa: CASSPWLAGGRSTDTQYF

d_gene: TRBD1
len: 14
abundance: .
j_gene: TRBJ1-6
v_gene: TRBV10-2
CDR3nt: TGCGCCAGCAGTGAGAACAGGGGAGGTTCACCCCTCCACTTT
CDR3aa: CASSENRGGSPLHF

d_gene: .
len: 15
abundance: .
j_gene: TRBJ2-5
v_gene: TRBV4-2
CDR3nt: TGTGCCAGCAGCCAAGAGCCCGGGAGACCGGAGACCCAGTACTTC
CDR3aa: CASSQEPGRPETQYF

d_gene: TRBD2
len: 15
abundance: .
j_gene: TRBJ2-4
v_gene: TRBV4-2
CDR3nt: TGTGCCAGCAGCCATCCGACTAGCGGGGTAAACATTCAGTACTTC
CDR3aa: CASSHPTSGVNIQYF

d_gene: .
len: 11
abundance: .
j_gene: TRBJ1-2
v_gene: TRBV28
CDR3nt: TGTGCCAGCAGACCGAGGTATGGCTACACCTTC
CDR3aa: CASRPRYGYTF

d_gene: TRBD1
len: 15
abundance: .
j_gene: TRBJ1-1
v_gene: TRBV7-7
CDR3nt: TGTGCCGGAAAAACGGGAAAAGCAGGGGGCGCTGAAGCTTTCTTT
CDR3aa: CAGKTGKAGGAEAFF

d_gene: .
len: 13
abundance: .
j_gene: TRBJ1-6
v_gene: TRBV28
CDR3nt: TGTGCCAGCAGTCGACAGTTTGATTCACCCCTCCACTTT
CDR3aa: CASSRQFDSPLHF

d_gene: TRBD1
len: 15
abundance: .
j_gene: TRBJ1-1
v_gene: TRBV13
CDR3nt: TGTGCCAGCAGCCCTGGACAGGGGCGGAACACTGAAGCTTTCTTT
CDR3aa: CASSPGQGRNTEAFF

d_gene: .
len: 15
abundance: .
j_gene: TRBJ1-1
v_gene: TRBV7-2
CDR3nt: TGTGCCAGCAGCTTAGCGCCAGGCTTGAACACTGAAGCTTTCTTT
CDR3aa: CASSLAPGLNTEAFF

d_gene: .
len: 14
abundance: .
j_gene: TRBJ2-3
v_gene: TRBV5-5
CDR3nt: TGTGCCAGCAGCTTGGTTTCGATAGCAGATACGCAGTATTTT
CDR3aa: CASSLVSIADTQYF

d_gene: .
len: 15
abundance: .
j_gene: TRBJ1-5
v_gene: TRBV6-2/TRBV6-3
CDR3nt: TGTGCCAGCAGTTGGAAGTCGGGGGGTTATCAGCCCCAGCATTTT
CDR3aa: CASSWKSGGYQPQHF

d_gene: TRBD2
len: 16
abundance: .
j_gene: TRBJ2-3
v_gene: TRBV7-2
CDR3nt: TGTGCCAGCAGCACCGGGACTAGCGGGGCCGCAGATACGCAGTATTTT
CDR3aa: CASSTGTSGAADTQYF

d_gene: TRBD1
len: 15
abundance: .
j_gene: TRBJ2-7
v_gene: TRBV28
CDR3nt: TGTGCCAGCAGACCAGTAGGGACAGGGGGCAGAGAGCAGTACTTC
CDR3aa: CASRPVGTGGREQYF

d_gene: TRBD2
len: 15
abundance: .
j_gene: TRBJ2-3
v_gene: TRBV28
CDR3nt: TGTGCCAGCAGTTTTGCTAGCGGGAGAGGAGATACGCAGTATTTT
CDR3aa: CASSFASGRGDTQYF

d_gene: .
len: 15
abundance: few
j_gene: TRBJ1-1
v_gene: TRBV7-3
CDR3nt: TGTGCCAGCAGCTTATCCGGTGGTCGGAACACTGAAGCTTTCTTT
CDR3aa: CASSLSGGRNTEAFF

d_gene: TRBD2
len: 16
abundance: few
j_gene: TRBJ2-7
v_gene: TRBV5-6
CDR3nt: TGTGCCAGCAGCTTGGATAGGTTAGCGGGCTCCTACGAGCAGTACTTC
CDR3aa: CASSLDRLAGSYEQYF

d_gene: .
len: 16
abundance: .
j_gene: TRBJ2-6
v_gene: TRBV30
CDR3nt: TGTGCCACCACGAAGGCGGGCCTCACTGGGGCCAACGTCCTGACTTTC
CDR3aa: CATTKAGLTGANVLTF

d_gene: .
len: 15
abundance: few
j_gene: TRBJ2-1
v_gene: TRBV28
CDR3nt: TGTGCCAGCAGTTTACCTGGGACACTGTACAATGAGCAGTTCTTC
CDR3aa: CASSLPGTLYNEQFF

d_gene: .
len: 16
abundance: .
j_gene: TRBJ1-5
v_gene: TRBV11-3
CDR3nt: TGTGCCAGCAGCTTAGTGCCCGGCAGGGGCAATCAGCCCCAGCATTTT
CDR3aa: CASSLVPGRGNQPQHF

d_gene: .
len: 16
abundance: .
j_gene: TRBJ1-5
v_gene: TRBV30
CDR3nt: TGTGCCTGGAGTGTACGGGGGGTGGGTAGCAATCAGCCCCAGCATTTT
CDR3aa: CAWSVRGVGSNQPQHF

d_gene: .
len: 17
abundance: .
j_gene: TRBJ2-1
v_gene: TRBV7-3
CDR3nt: TGTGCCAGCAGCTTAATGGGGGGGCTAGCGACCTACAATGAGCAGTTCTTC
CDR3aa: CASSLMGGLATYNEQFF

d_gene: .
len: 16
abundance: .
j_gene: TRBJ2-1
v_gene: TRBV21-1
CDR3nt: TGTGCCAGCAGCTCCCACGGTAGCGGGAGACGTAATGAGCAGTTCTTC
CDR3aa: CASSSHGSGRRNEQFF

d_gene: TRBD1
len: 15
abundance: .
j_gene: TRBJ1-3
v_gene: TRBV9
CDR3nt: TGTGCCAGCAGCGAGGGACAGACCTCTGGAAACACCATATATTTT
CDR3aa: CASSEGQTSGNTIYF

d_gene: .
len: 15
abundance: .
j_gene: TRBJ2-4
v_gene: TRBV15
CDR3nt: TGTGCCACCAGCACCGCGGAAATAGCCAAAAACATTCAGTACTTC
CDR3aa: CATSTAEIAKNIQYF

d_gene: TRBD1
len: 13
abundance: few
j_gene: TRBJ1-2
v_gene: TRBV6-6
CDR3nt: TGTGCCAGCAGCCGGGACAGTAACTATGGCTACACCTTC
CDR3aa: CASSRDSNYGYTF

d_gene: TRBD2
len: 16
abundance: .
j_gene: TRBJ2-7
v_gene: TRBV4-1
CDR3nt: TGCGCCAGCAGCCTTCAGACTAGCGGGCTGTCCTACGAGCAGTACTTC
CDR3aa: CASSLQTSGLSYEQYF

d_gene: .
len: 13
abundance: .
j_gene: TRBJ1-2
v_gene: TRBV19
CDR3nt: TGTGCCAGTAGTCCCGGACGGGGGAATGGCTACACCTTC
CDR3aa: CASSPGRGNGYTF

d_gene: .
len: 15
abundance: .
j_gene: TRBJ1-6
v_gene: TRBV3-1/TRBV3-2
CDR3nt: TGTGCCAGCAGCCCTTCCAAGGGGGTTAATTCACCCCTCCACTTT
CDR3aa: CASSPSKGVNSPLHF

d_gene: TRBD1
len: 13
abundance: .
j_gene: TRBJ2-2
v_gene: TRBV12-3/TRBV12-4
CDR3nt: TGTGCCAGCAGTCTAGGGACAGCCGGGGAGCTGTTTTTT
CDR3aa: CASSLGTAGELFF

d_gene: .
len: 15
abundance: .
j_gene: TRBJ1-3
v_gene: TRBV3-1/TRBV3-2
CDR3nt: TGTGCCAGCAGCCGCCGTGGAGGGACTGGAAACACCATATATTTT
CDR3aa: CASSRRGGTGNTIYF

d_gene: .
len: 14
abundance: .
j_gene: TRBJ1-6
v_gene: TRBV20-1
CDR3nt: TGCAGTGCTACTGACAGCTCCTATAATTCACCCCTCCACTTT
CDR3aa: CSATDSSYNSPLHF

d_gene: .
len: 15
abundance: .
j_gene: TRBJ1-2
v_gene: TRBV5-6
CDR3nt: TGTGCCAGCAGCTCTCGGGGGGCAGGGCTTAGGGGCTACACCTTC
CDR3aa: CASSSRGAGLRGYTF

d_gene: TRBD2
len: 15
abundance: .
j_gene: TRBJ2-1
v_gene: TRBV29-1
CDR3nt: TGCAGCGTTCCCCGAGGTAGCGGGGTCTACAATGAGCAGTTCTTC
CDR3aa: CSVPRGSGVYNEQFF

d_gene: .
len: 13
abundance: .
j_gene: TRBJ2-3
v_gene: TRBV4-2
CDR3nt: TGTGCCAGCAGCCAAGGGGTCGGGGATACGCAGTATTTT
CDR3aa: CASSQGVGDTQYF